These 23 T cell receptor beta chains were sequenced from one sample in a study of PD-1 blockade in classical Hodgkin lymphoma. Measured with immunoSEQ multiplex PCR; TCRdb has only the in-frame clones, and not every one. The sample lists about 12,000 clones, around 77% occurring once. Every one of the patients relapsed after autologous stem cell transplantation (brentuximab vedotin exposure was variable). The material was peripheral blood mononuclear cells (PBMCs), obtained at baseline. These receptors were taken from a human donor with classical Hodgkin lymphoma.

The rearrangement uses TRBV10-2 and TRBJ2-1, with D possibly TRBD2 on 5 matching bases. This CDR3 comprises 18 residues. V lost 1 base to trimming and J lost 0 bases, with 16 bases between them. CDR1 and CDR2 (germline): WSHSY, SAAADI. CDR3 protein: CASSEFREGTLSYNEQFF. The CDR3 DNA reads as TGCGCCAGCAGTGAGTTCCGTGAGGGTACCCTCTCCTACAATGAGCAGTTCTTC.

The V call is TRBV6-1, the J call TRBJ2-1, with TRBD2 as a possible D gene (6 bases). V shed 10 bases and J shed 7 bases, with 17 bases lying between them. Germline CDR1 MNHNS, CDR2 SASEGT. The CDR3 runs 13 residues. CDR3 protein: CAIARWGENEQFF. The CDR3 DNA reads TGTGCCATAGCCCGGTGGGGGGAAAATGAGCAGTTCTTC.

The chain combines TRBV7-2 with TRBJ2-3; 9 nucleotides match TRBD1. The trim removed 5 bases at V and 4 bases at J, leaving 10 bases unmatched. Germline V gene lookup returns CDR1 SGHTA and CDR2 FQGNSA. CDR3 length: 16 amino acids. As DNA, the CDR3 is TGTGCCAGCAGCCGCGCCGGGACAGGGCCCCCAGATACGCAGTATTTT. Translating it yields CASSRAGTGPPDTQYF.

J is TRBJ2-3 and V is TRBV7-8, with TRBD2 identical over 8 bases. CDR3 length equals 18 residues. CDR1 is SGHVS, CDR2 FQNEAQ, per germline. V gave up 1 base and J gave up 6 bases; unmatched junction bases: 15. CDR3 DNA sequence: TGTGCCAGCAGCTTAGTGTTTACTAGCGGCCTCGATTATGATACGCAGTATTTT. It encodes CASSLVFTSGLDYDTQYF.

The rearrangement uses TRBV7-2 and TRBJ1-2, with D perhaps matching TRBD1 (6 bases). The CDR3 runs to 18 residues. CDR1 and CDR2 from the germline V gene are SGHTA and FQGNSA. Trimming removed 5 bases at V and 2 bases at J, with 24 bases between. CDR3 nucleotide sequence: TGTGCCAGCAGCCATTTTGGGGGACTCGAGGGGGTAAACTATGGCTACACCTTC. Residues: CASSHFGGLEGVNYGYTF.

The chain uses TRBV2 and TRBJ2-3, with D possibly being TRBD1 (5 bases). The CDR3 is 15 amino acids. The ends were cut back, 4 bases at V and 8 bases at J, with 19 bases in the middle. Germline V lookup: CDR1 SNHLY, CDR2 FYNNEI. In nucleotides, the CDR3 is TGTGCCAGCAGTGCGGCCCCGACAGTCAGAGGTACGCAGTATTTT. Its protein is CASSAAPTVRGTQYF.

The V call is TRBV9, the J call TRBJ2-3; tentative D call: TRBD2 (6 bases). CDR3 length: 15 residues. Germline V lookup: CDR1 SGDLS, CDR2 YYNGEE. V shed 1 base and J shed 2 bases, with 11 bases lying between them. The CDR3 DNA follows: TGTGCCAGCAGCGTAACAACTAGCAACACAGATACGCAGTATTTT. This encodes CASSVTTSNTDTQYF.

The chain joins TRBV4-3 to TRBJ2-2; D not resolved. The CDR3 length is 16 residues. Germline V gives CDR1 LGHNA, CDR2 YSLEER. V lost 0 bases and J 4 bases, leaving 12 bases between the germline ends. Written as DNA, the CDR3 is TGCGCCAGCAGCCAAGAGGCGGAAAGCACCACCGGGGAGCTGTTTTTT. This gives the protein CASSQEAESTTGELFF.

The chain employs TRBV15 and TRBJ2-3, with D possibly being TRBD2 (6 bases). This CDR3 is 15 amino acids long. Germline CDR1 LNHNV, CDR2 YYDKDF (reference sequence). Trimming pared 5 bases from V and 3 bases from J, leaving 15 bases between. CDR3 bases: TGTGCCACCAGCCTTAGCGTGACTAGGACAGATACGCAGTATTTT. Its protein is CATSLSVTRTDTQYF.

The chain carries TRBV5-4 and TRBJ2-3; D assignment may be TRBD1 or TRBD2 (6 bases each). This CDR3 has 14 residues. The germline V gene encodes CDR1 SGHNT and CDR2 YYREEE (reference sequence). The V gene lost 0 bases and the J gene lost 6 bases, with 11 bases spanning the gap. DNA for the CDR3: TGTGCCAGCAGCTTGGAGGGGGGCGGGGATACGCAGTATTTT. This gives the protein CASSLEGGGDTQYF.

This clone appeared a few times. The CDR3 is CASSPTGGGEKLFF. The DNA of the CDR3 is TGTGCCAGCAGCCCGACAGGGGGGGGTGAAAAACTGTTTTTT. The rearrangement links TRBV7-2 to TRBJ1-4; TRBD1 aligns across 9 bases. This CDR3 comprises 14 residues. Germline CDR1 and CDR2: SGHTA and FQGNSA. The ends lost 5 bases at V and 7 bases at J; junction bases unmatched: 5.

The chain is built from TRBV7-9 and TRBJ1-6; possibly TRBD1 for D (6 bases). Germline CDR1 SEHNR, CDR2 FQNEAQ (reference sequence). The germline V and J ends were trimmed by 4 bases and 4 bases, with 8 bases remaining between them. This CDR3 spans 14 amino acids. The CDR3 spells CASSSGQYNSPLHF. The CDR3 bases are TGTGCCAGCAGCTCTGGACAGTATAATTCACCCCTCCACTTT.

This sequence joins TRBV7-2 and TRBJ1-1, with 11 bases lining up with TRBD1. The CDR3 runs 16 residues. The J segment lost 2 bases and the V segment lost 5 bases, leaving 7 bases of the junction unmatched. Germline V CDR1 and CDR2: SGHTA, FQGNSA. The CDR3 protein is CASSPGTGGLNTEAFF. Here the CDR3 DNA reads TGTGCCAGCAGCCCCGGGACAGGGGGGTTAAACACTGAAGCTTTCTTT. Together with reference TRBV7-2 and TRBJ1-1, the CDR3 gives the full variable domain: GAGVSQSPSNKVTEKGKDVELRCDPISGHTALYWYRQSLGQGLEFLIYFQGNSAPDKSGLPSDRFSAERTGGSVSTLTIQRTQQEDSAVYLCASSPGTGGLNTEAFFGQGTRLTVV.

This rearrangement joins TRBV7-2 to TRBJ2-7; TRBD2 might be the D (6 bases). Trimming removed 5 bases at V and 1 base at J, with 9 bases between. CDR1 is SGHTA and CDR2 is FQGNSA in the germline V gene. The CDR3 is made up of 13 amino acids. The CDR3 reads CASSVTSSYEQYF. Written as DNA, the CDR3 is TGTGCCAGCAGCGTGACTAGTTCCTACGAGCAGTACTTC.

The chain employs TRBV6-5 and TRBJ1-2; D gene ambiguous. V gave up 2 bases and J gave up 4 bases, with 5 bases separating them. The germline gives CDR1 MNHEY, CDR2 SVGAGI. CDR3 length: 12 residues. CDR3 residues: CASSYRGYGYTF. The DNA for the CDR3 is TGTGCCAGCAGTTACCGAGGCTATGGCTACACCTTC.

This rearrangement joins TRBV27 to TRBJ1-1, with no clear D. The CDR3 loop spans 13 amino acids. Germline V gene data show CDR1 as MNHEY and CDR2 as SMNVEV (reference sequence). V dropped 2 bases and J dropped 1 base, with 5 bases sitting between them. CDR3 in amino acids: CASSLMQNTEAFF. The CDR3 nucleotides read TGTGCCAGCAGTTTAATGCAGAACACTGAAGCTTTCTTT.

The gene calls are TRBV29-1 and TRBJ2-7, with D possibly called TRBD1 or TRBD2 (5 bases each). Looked up from germline, CDR1 is SQVTM and CDR2 is ANQGSEA. With 8 bases removed from V and 12 bases from J, the gap between germline ends came to 17 bases. The CDR3 runs to 10 residues. The CDR3 DNA sequence: TGCAGCAGAGAGTGGGGGAAGAGGTACTTC. Translating gives CSREWGKRYF.

The rearrangement links TRBV27 to TRBJ2-7; 7 nucleotides line up with TRBD1. Germline loops: CDR1 MNHEY, CDR2 SMNVEV (reference sequence). The CDR3 totals 15 residues. The trim removed 6 bases at V and 0 bases at J, leaving 8 bases unmatched. The CDR3 DNA reads TGTGCCAGCAGCTCACAGAGGGACAGCTCCTACGAGCAGTACTTC. It encodes CASSSQRDSSYEQYF.

The chain has TRBV10-1 and TRBJ2-2; D is perhaps TRBD2 (5 bases). Germline V gene lookup returns CDR1 WNHNN and CDR2 SYGVQD (reference sequence). This CDR3 has 19 residues. Between the trimmed V and J ends, which lost 6 bases and 0 bases, there was a span of 23 bases. The CDR3 spells CASSTARTANPTNTGELFF. The CDR3 DNA reads TGCGCCAGCAGCACGGCAAGGACTGCCAACCCAACGAACACCGGGGAGCTGTTTTTT.

This clone was seen a handful of times. V gene TRBV28 combines with J gene TRBJ1-6, with D hard to call. Trimming removed 5 bases at V and 12 bases at J, with 23 bases between. In germline, CDR1 is MDHEN, CDR2 SYDVKM. This CDR3 spans 16 amino acids. CDR3 loop: CASSQPGYRVIVPLHF. CDR3 coding DNA: TGTGCCAGCAGTCAGCCAGGTTATCGGGTTATCGTACCCCTCCACTTT.

In its sample, this clone was seen a few times. The rearrangement joins TRBV5-4 to TRBJ2-7; possible D gene TRBD2, 6 bases. The germline V gene has CDR1 SGHNT and CDR2 YYREEE (reference sequence). Trimming pared 1 base from V and 5 bases from J, leaving 13 bases between. This CDR3 comprises 14 residues. CDR3 residues: CASSLRRGSDEQYF. The CDR3 region has the DNA TGTGCCAGCAGCTTGCGCCGGGGGTCAGACGAGCAGTACTTC.

The V and J genes are TRBV19 and TRBJ1-2, with 7 bases that match TRBD1. The CDR3 extends over 13 amino acids. V shed 11 bases, J shed 4 bases, and the junction held 10 bases outside the gene matches. Germline CDR1 LNHDA, CDR2 SQIVND (reference sequence). CDR3 sequence reads: CAGIVGQVYGYTF. CDR3 in DNA: TGTGCCGGTATTGTTGGACAGGTCTATGGCTACACCTTC. Filled out from reference TRBV19 and TRBJ1-2, the complete variable domain reads DGGITQSPKYLFRKEGQNVTLSCEQNLNHDAMYWYRQDPGQGLRLIYYSQIVNDFQKGDIAEGYSVSREKKESFPLTVTSAQKNPTAFYLCAGIVGQVYGYTFGSGTRLTVV.

The chain has TRBV10-1 and TRBJ2-1; 12 bases map to TRBD2. Germline CDR1 is WNHNN and CDR2 is SYGVQD (reference sequence). CDR3 length: 12 residues. DNA of the CDR3: TGCTCCCGACTAGCGGGAGCCAGTGAGCAGTTCTTC. Its protein is CSRLAGASEQFF.